The source of this T cell receptor (beta chain) is a study of beta chain features in type 1 diabetes. Every isolated RNA sample was fully reverse transcribed, so sequencing captured expressed TCRB transcripts. Sequencing used immunoSEQ multiplex PCR; TCRdb keeps in-frame clones, though not all of them. The data contain a few hundred thousand clones, approximately 10% of them singletons. This clone was found a few times. CDR3 size: 15 residues. The V gene's germline CDR1 is SGHRS and CDR2 YFSETQ. V was clipped by 0 bases and J by 1 base; unmatched bases: 3. The genes are TRBV5-1 and TRBJ2-7, with TRBD1 matching 8 bases. The sequencing sample was made of central memory CD4+ T cells from blood. The sequence was obtained from a man aged 18-30 years in good health. The CDR3 sequence: CASSLERTGSYEQYF. DNA for the CDR3: TGCGCCAGCAGCTTGGAAAGGACAGGGTCCTACGAGCAGTACTTC. Together with reference TRBV5-1 and TRBJ2-7, the CDR3 gives the full variable domain: KAGVTQTPRYLIKTRGQQVTLSCSPISGHRSVSWYQQTPGQGLQFLFEYFSETQRNKGNFPGRFSGRQFSNSRSEMNVSTLELGDSALYLCASSLERTGSYEQYFGPGTRLTVT.